What follows is one T cell receptor (beta chain) and its context. The CDR3 covers 16 residues. V was shortened by 6 bases and J by 1 base, with 21 bases between the two germline ends. Per germline, CDR1 SQVTM and CDR2 ANQGSEA. The source of the sample is a study of cytomegalovirus exposure and HLA in healthy donors. The PCR had 60 Vbeta and 13 Jbeta primers. Assay: immunoSEQ multiplex PCR; the TCRdb copy retains only in-frame clones and omits some. This repertoire comprises 140,000 to 150,000 clones; its ten largest clones make up 0.8% to 1%. This TCR came from a male donor in good health and CMV-seronegative. Sequencing input: PBMCs. The V call is TRBV29-1, the J call TRBJ2-5; D might be TRBD1 (5 bases). CDR3 protein: CSVADSDRPIQETQYF. The DNA for the CDR3 is TGCAGCGTCGCCGACAGTGATCGACCCATCCAAGAGACCCAGTACTTC.